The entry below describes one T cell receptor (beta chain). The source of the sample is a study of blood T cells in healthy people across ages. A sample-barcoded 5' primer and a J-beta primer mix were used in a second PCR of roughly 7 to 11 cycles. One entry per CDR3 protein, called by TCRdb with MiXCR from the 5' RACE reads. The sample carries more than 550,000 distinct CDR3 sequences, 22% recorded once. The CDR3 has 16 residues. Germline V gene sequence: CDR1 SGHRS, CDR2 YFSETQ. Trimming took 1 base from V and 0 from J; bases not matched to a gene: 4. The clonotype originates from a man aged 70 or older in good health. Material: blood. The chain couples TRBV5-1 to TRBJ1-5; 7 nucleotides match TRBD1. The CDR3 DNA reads TGCGCCAGCAGCTTGACAGGGGACCCTAGCAATCAGCCCCAGCATTTT. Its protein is CASSLTGDPSNQPQHF.